A single sample is the source of the 18 T cell receptor beta chains below, sequenced in a study of human T cells and chemical hapten exposure. Described time point: patch test 2, 6 weeks after DPC sensitization. Treatment noted: therapeutic diphenylcyclopropenone sensitization with weekly scalp DPC. TCRdb itself ran the RACE reads through MiXCR, one entry per CDR3 protein. Among around 99,000 distinct CDR3 sequences listed, 9.2% were seen once. Sequences were derived from whole blood, sampled in connection with sensitization to the hapten diphenylcyclopropenone (DPC). The receptor source for this set is a woman aged 40 to 50 with alopecia areata. Some clones in this sample may be carry-over from other donors' samples.

This clonotype was observed a few times. V usage is TRBV7-9 and J usage is TRBJ2-7; 8 bases are a match to TRBD1. Unmatched junction bases numbered 6, after V lost 0 bases and J lost 2 bases. The CDR3 is made up of 16 amino acids. The germline V gene has CDR1 SEHNR and CDR2 FQNEAQ (reference sequence). CDR3 loop: CASSLASGTGTYEQYF. DNA for the CDR3: TGTGCCAGCAGCTTAGCTTCCGGGACAGGAACCTACGAGCAGTACTTC. The complete variable domain, with remaining parts taken from reference TRBV7-9 and TRBJ2-7, reads DTGVSQNPRHKITKRGQNVTFRCDPISEHNRLYWYRQTLGQGPEFLTYFQNEAQLEKSRLLSDRFSAERPKGSFSTLEIQRTEQGDSAMYLCASSLASGTGTYEQYFGPGTRLTVT.

This clonotype was seen at least ten times. V gene TRBV7-6 combines with J gene TRBJ1-1; D is undetermined. This CDR3 spans 16 amino acids. Germline-derived CDR1 and CDR2 are SGHVS and FNYEAQ. The V end was cut by 4 bases, the J end by 1 base, with 16 bases between. CDR3 region: CASSSVGRRGNTEAFF. The DNA of the CDR3 is TGTGCCAGCAGCTCGGTCGGGCGTCGGGGGAACACTGAAGCTTTCTTT.

This clonotype was found many times. V gene TRBV12-2 combines with J gene TRBJ2-2; TRBD2, as called in the table, went unchecked against the DNA. TRBV12-2 is a pseudogene segment. The CDR3 loop spans 17 amino acids. In DNA form, the CDR3 reads TGTGCAAGTCGCTTAGCCGCTGATGAGGGTCACACCGGGGAGCTGTTTTTT. Encoded protein: CASRLAADEGHTGELFF.

This clonotype was picked up many times. J is TRBJ2-5 and V is TRBV20-1; 8 bases align to TRBD2. The germline gives CDR1 DFQATT, CDR2 SNEGSKA (reference sequence). The V gene end was trimmed by 3 bases and the J gene end by 1 base; junction bases not matched to a gene: 10. There are 16 residues in the CDR3. CDR3 sequence reads: CSARETSGGLQETQYF. DNA for the CDR3: TGCAGTGCTAGGGAAACTAGCGGTGGTCTCCAAGAGACCCAGTACTTC.

V and J are TRBV16 and TRBJ1-2, with unresolved D. This CDR3 has 14 amino acids. Germline V gene data show CDR1 as KGHSY and CDR2 as FQNENV. V lost 0 bases and J 4 bases, leaving 9 bases between the germline ends. CDR3 in amino acids: CASSQSALAYGYTF. The CDR3 region has the DNA TGTGCCAGCAGCCAATCTGCCCTCGCCTATGGCTACACCTTC.

This clonotype was seen many times. The V gene is TRBV5-1, the J gene TRBJ2-2, with D possibly being TRBD1 (6 bases). The V gene lost 0 bases and the J gene lost 1 base, with 10 bases spanning the gap. This CDR3 has 16 residues. Germline assignment: CDR1 SGHRS and CDR2 YFSETQ. CDR3 sequence reads: CASSLGQAWNTGELFF. CDR3 nucleotides: TGCGCCAGCAGCTTGGGACAGGCTTGGAACACCGGGGAGCTGTTTTTT.

This clonotype has at least ten counts. The chain couples TRBV25-1 to TRBJ1-1, with D perhaps matching TRBD1 (5 bases). The CDR3 has 14 amino acids. CDR1 and CDR2 from the germline V gene are MGHDK and SYGVNS. Trimming left V 5 bases short and J 4 bases short, with 14 bases between. The CDR3 DNA follows: TGTGCCAGCAGTAATGGGGGATGGAGCACTGAAGCTTTCTTT. Amino acid sequence: CASSNGGWSTEAFF.

In its sample, this clonotype was seen many times. The rearrangement uses TRBV20-1 and TRBJ2-7; D may match TRBD1 or TRBD2 (5 bases each). Deletions cut 3 bases from V and 1 base from J, with 7 bases between. The germline CDR1 and CDR2 sequences are DFQATT and SNEGSKA (reference sequence). This CDR3 comprises 12 residues. Written as DNA, the CDR3 is TGCAGTGCTAGGGGGGTATCCTACGAGCAGTACTTC. It yields the protein CSARGVSYEQYF.

This clonotype was observed many times. The gene calls are TRBV18 and TRBJ1-2; 9 bases are a match to TRBD1. Germline trimming cut 2 bases from V and 7 bases from J; bases unmatched to any gene: 5. The germline V gene has CDR1 KGHSH and CDR2 LQKENI. This CDR3 is 14 amino acids long. The CDR3 here is CASSPGTGTPGYTF. Written as DNA, the CDR3 is TGTGCCAGCTCACCAGGGACAGGGACGCCTGGCTACACCTTC.

This clonotype showed up just a few times. The CDR3 loop reads CSAGGSTYEQYF. CDR3 coding DNA: TGCAGTGCCGGGGGCAGTACCTACGAGCAGTACTTC. This chain uses TRBV20-1 with TRBJ2-7, with D perhaps matching TRBD1 or TRBD2 (6 bases each). This CDR3 is 12 amino acids long. The germline V gene encodes CDR1 DFQATT and CDR2 SNEGSKA (reference sequence). V gave up 6 bases and J gave up 2 bases, with 11 bases separating them.

The V call is TRBV6-1, the J call TRBJ2-5, with TRBD2 as a possible D gene (6 bases). In germline, CDR1 is MNHNS, CDR2 SASEGT. The CDR3 spans 17 residues. The V and J ends lost 1 base and 5 bases respectively, with 20 bases between them. CDR3 sequence (DNA): TGTGCCAGCAGTGAAGGCGGGACGGCCACTAGGGTGGAGACCCAGTACTTC. It encodes CASSEGGTATRVETQYF.

This clonotype was counted ten times or more. The chain has TRBV10-3 and TRBJ1-4; D is unclear. Trimming cost V 10 bases and J 6 bases, with 21 bases left between them. The germline V gene has CDR1 ENHRY and CDR2 SYGVKD. The CDR3 spans 15 residues. The CDR3 DNA follows: TGTGCCAGCGGGTCCCGGACTGGGCAACATGAAAAACTGTTTTTT. Amino acids: CASGSRTGQHEKLFF.

V gene TRBV7-8 combines with J gene TRBJ2-7, with D possibly matching TRBD2 (5 bases). Germline V CDR1 and CDR2: SGHVS, FQNEAQ. The CDR3 length is 14 residues. V lost 2 bases to trimming and J lost 7 bases, with 15 bases between them. The CDR3 DNA sequence: TGTGCCAGCAGCTTAAATACGGTCCCGGGGGAGCAGTACTTC. This encodes CASSLNTVPGEQYF.

The gene calls are TRBV5-6 and TRBJ2-1; TRBD1 matches at 8 bases. Losses at the gene ends were 0 bases for V and 6 bases for J; bases not matched to a gene: 5. Germline V gene data show CDR1 as SGHDT and CDR2 as YYEEEE. The CDR3 covers 15 residues. CDR3 sequence (DNA): TGTGCCAGCAGCTTGGGTGAGACAGGGGTCAATGAGCAGTTCTTC. It is translated as CASSLGETGVNEQFF.

V gene TRBV29-1 combines with J gene TRBJ1-2; TRBD1 is a possible D gene (6 bases). This CDR3 spans 13 amino acids. CDR1 is SQVTM, CDR2 ANQGSEA, per germline. Between the trimmed V and J ends, which lost 4 bases and 4 bases, there was a span of 13 bases. CDR3 bases: TGCAGCGTTGTGGGGGCAAACCTCTATGGCTACACCTTC. Translated: CSVVGANLYGYTF.

This clonotype was seen repeatedly, ten times or more. The rearrangement uses TRBV3-1 and TRBJ2-2, with 8 bases that match TRBD1. V lost 3 bases to trimming and J lost 4 bases; unmatched junction nucleotides: 1. The CDR3 runs to 14 residues. Germline CDR1 reads LGHDT; CDR2 reads YNNKEL (reference sequence). The CDR3 here is CASSQTGVTGELFF. The CDR3 nucleotides read TGTGCCAGCAGCCAGACAGGGGTCACCGGGGAGCTGTTTTTT.

This clonotype was recorded many times. The chain links TRBV5-4 to TRBJ2-1; D may be TRBD1 or TRBD2 (5 bases each). CDR3 length equals 16 residues. V was shortened by 3 bases and J by 4 bases, with 17 bases between the two germline ends. Per germline, CDR1 SGHNT and CDR2 YYREEE (reference sequence). The CDR3 sequence: CASSSKLGTVYNEQFF. Here the CDR3 DNA reads TGTGCCAGCAGCTCGAAGCTCGGGACGGTGTACAATGAGCAGTTCTTC.

This clonotype was picked up a small number of times. The rearrangement links TRBV10-3 to TRBJ2-5, with 9 bases identical to TRBD1. Germline V gene data show CDR1 as ENHRY and CDR2 as SYGVKD. With V trimmed by 4 bases and J by 3 bases, 0 bases remained unmatched. The CDR3 has 13 residues. This CDR3 reads CAISGTGEETQYF. Written as DNA, the CDR3 is TGTGCCATCAGTGGGACAGGGGAAGAGACCCAGTACTTC.